This T cell receptor beta chain derives from a study of cytomegalovirus exposure and HLA in healthy donors. The study's findings and limits: Reports state that TCR beta sequences accurately predicted most subjects' HLA-A and HLA-B alleles.

There are 17 residues in the CDR3. CDR1 SGHAT and CDR2 FQNNGV come from the germline V gene. Between the trimmed V and J ends, which lost 5 bases and 6 bases, there was a span of 26 bases. This clone was detected a few times. Its antigen remains unidentified. The primer mix had 60 Vbeta and 13 Jbeta primers. The method was immunoSEQ multiplex PCR; TCRdb's version includes in-frame clones alone and lacks a portion of them. The sample has 150,000 to 250,000 clones; around 80% are singletons. Sequenced input: PBMCs. V usage is TRBV11-2 and J usage is TRBJ2-7, with a tentative D call TRBD2 (6 bases). This TCR came from a young man in good health and CMV-seronegative. The DNA of the CDR3 is TGTGCCAGCAGCCCGGGAAGACTAGTTCTGTTTAGTCTCGAGCAGTACTTC. This sequence encodes CASSPGRLVLFSLEQYF.